The 7 T cell receptor beta chains reported below all come from one sample, sequenced in a study of blood T cells in healthy people across ages. With a J-beta primer mix and a sample-barcoded 5' primer, a second PCR ran roughly 6 to 11 cycles. TCRdb analysed the 5' RACE reads with MiXCR anew, one entry per CDR3 protein. The sample has about a million distinct CDR3 sequences; 51% are singletons. Sequencing was performed on blood. The receptors were sampled from a woman aged 55-69 years in good health.

Regarding this clonotype: At one of its ends the junction is not consistent with the germline gene, which may arise from a read error. The chain has TRBV28 and TRBJ2-7; D gene unclear. CDR1 MDHEN and CDR2 SYDVKM come from the germline V gene. The CDR3 contains 11 residues. The CDR3 region has the DNA TGTGACAGCAGTTTACTTCGCGGGCAGTACTTC. This sequence encodes CDSSLLRGQYF.

The rearrangement joins TRBV11-2 to TRBJ2-3; 15 bases agree with TRBD2. The CDR3 covers 19 residues. V gave up 5 bases and J gave up 0 bases; unmatched junction bases: 9. Germline V gives CDR1 SGHAT, CDR2 FQNNGV. The chain's CDR3 is CASSAAGTSGRFSTDTQYF. CDR3 nucleotide sequence: TGTGCCAGCAGCGCCGCCGGGACTAGCGGGAGGTTTAGCACAGATACGCAGTATTTT.

This chain connects TRBV2 to TRBJ2-7, with D tentatively TRBD2 (6 bases). The germline CDR1 and CDR2 sequences are SNHLY and FYNNEI. The CDR3 runs 14 residues. V dropped 3 bases and J dropped 6 bases, with 15 bases sitting between them. The CDR3 region has the DNA TGTGCCAGCAGTGAGCGGGGTATCCGTGTCGAGCAGTACTTC. It translates to CASSERGIRVEQYF.

This chain uses TRBV28 with TRBJ1-2, with a possible D match to TRBD1 (5 bases). Germline V lookup: CDR1 MDHEN, CDR2 SYDVKM. The CDR3 is 14 residues long. V was pared by 1 base and J by 2 bases, with 8 bases between. CDR3 sequence: CASSLYQGNYGYTF. In DNA, the CDR3 is TGTGCCAGCAGTTTATACCAGGGAAACTATGGCTACACCTTC.

The J gene is TRBJ1-1, the V gene TRBV29-1, with D maybe TRBD1 (5 bases). V was shortened by 5 bases and J by 11 bases, with 18 bases between the two germline ends. CDR3 size: 12 residues. The V gene's germline CDR1 is SQVTM and CDR2 ANQGSEA. The CDR3 reads CSVRLLRAGAFF. The CDR3, as DNA: TGCAGCGTTAGGTTGCTCAGGGCCGGGGCTTTCTTT.

This sequence joins TRBV20-1 and TRBJ2-7; 9 bases are a match to TRBD2. The J call may be mistaken, given a closer DNA end match to TRBJ2-5. The CDR3 consists of 16 residues. The germline V gene encodes CDR1 DFQATT and CDR2 SNEGSKA (reference sequence). CDR3 region: CSARVGASGIAETQYF. The CDR3 DNA is TGCAGTGCTAGAGTAGGGGCTAGCGGGATCGCAGAGACCCAGTACTTC.

This chain connects TRBV20-1 to TRBJ1-2; weak D call: TRBD1 (6 bases). The CDR3 runs to 13 residues. Germline-derived CDR1 and CDR2 are DFQATT and SNEGSKA (reference sequence). With 6 bases removed from V and 4 bases from J, the gap between germline ends came to 15 bases. The CDR3 protein is CSAAGHQIYGYTF. CDR3 in DNA: TGCAGTGCAGCGGGACACCAGATCTATGGCTACACCTTC.